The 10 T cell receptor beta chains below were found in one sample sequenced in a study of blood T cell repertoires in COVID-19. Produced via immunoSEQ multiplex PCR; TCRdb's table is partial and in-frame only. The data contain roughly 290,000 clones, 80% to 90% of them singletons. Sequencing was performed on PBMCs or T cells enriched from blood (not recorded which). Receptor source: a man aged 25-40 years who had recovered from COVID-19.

DNA of the CDR3: TGCAGTGCTAGTGCCCTTTCGCAGGGAAACAATCAGCCCCAGCATTTT. It is translated as CSASALSQGNNQPQHF. The chain employs TRBV20-1 and TRBJ1-5; TRBD1 is a possible D gene (5 bases). Trimming removed 3 bases at V and 3 bases at J, with 18 bases between. This CDR3 has 16 residues. The V gene's germline CDR1 is DFQATT and CDR2 SNEGSKA (reference sequence).

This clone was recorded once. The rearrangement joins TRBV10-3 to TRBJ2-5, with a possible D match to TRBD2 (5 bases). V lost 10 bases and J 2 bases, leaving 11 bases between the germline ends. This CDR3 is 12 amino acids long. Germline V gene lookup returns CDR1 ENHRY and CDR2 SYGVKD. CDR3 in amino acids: CATGDGQETQYF. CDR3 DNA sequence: TGTGCCACCGGGGATGGACAAGAGACCCAGTACTTC.

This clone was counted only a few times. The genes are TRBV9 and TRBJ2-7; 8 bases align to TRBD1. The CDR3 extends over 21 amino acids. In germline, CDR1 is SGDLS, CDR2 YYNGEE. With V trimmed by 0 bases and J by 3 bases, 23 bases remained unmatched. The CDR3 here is CASSVVSPGTGASLEYYEQYF. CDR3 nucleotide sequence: TGTGCCAGCAGCGTAGTATCTCCAGGGACAGGTGCTAGCCTCGAATACTACGAGCAGTACTTC.

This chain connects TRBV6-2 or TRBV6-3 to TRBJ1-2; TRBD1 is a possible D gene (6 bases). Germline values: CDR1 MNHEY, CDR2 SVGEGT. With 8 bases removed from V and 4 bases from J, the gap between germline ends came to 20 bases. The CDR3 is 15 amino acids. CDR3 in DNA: TGTGCCAGCCGTTTACTCGAGGGGGTCCGCTATGGCTACACCTTC. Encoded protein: CASRLLEGVRYGYTF.

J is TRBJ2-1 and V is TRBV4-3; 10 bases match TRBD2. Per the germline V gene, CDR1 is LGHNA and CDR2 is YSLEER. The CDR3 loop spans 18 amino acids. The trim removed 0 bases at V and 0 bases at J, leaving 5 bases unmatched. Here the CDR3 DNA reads TGCGCCAGCAGCCAAGAGATTAGCGGGGGGCTCTCCTACAATGAGCAGTTCTTC. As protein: CASSQEISGGLSYNEQFF.

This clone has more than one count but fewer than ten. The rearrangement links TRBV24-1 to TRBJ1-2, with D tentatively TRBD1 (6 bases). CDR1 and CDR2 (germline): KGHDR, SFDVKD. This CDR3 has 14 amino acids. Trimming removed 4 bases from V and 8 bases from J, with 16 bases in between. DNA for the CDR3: TGTGCCACCAGTGACCCGACAGGATATACGGGCTACACCTTC. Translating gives CATSDPTGYTGYTF.

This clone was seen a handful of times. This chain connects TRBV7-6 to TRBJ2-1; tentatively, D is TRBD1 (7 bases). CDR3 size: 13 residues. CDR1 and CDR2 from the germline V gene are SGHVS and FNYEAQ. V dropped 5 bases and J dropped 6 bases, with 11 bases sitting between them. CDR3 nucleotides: TGTGCCAGCAGCCGACAGGGAGGCAATGAGCAGTTCTTC. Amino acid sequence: CASSRQGGNEQFF.

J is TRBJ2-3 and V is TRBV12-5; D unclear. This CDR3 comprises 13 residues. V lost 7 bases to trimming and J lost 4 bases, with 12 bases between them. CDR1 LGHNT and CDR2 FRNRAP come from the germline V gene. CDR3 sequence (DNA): TGTGCTAGTGTTCCTGTTGCGGCAGATACGCAGTATTTT. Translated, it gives CASVPVAADTQYF.

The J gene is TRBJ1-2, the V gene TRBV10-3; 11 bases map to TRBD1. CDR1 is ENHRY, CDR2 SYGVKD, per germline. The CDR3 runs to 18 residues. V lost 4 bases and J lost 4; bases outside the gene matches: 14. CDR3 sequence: CAISVPSGTGGTVYGYTF. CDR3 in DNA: TGTGCCATCAGTGTGCCCTCCGGGACAGGGGGGACCGTCTATGGCTACACCTTC.

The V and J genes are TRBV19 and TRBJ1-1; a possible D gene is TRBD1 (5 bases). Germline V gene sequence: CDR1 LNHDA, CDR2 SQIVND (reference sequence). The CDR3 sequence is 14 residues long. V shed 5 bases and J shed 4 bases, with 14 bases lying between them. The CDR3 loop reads CASSAQGGITEAFF. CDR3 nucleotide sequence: TGTGCCAGTAGTGCCCAGGGAGGTATCACTGAAGCTTTCTTT. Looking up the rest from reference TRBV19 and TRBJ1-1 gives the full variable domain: DGGITQSPKYLFRKEGQNVTLSCEQNLNHDAMYWYRQDPGQGLRLIYYSQIVNDFQKGDIAEGYSVSREKKESFPLTVTSAQKNPTAFYLCASSAQGGITEAFFGQGTRLTVV.